The clone carrying this TCR beta chain was detected many times. Its antigen is currently unknown. This sample was taken from a study of T-cell reconstitution after alpha-beta-depleted transplantation in children. General study results and limits: Day-60 TCRbeta diversity that was high in some patients was derived from surviving recipient T cells and thymic progenitors. After one year, T-cell counts and TCRbeta diversity mostly came from new T cells. About two months after transplant, alpha-beta T cells reportedly came from several hundred expanded graft clones.

This CDR3 comprises 14 residues. Germline-derived CDR1 and CDR2 are DFQATT and SNEGSKA (reference sequence). The J segment lost 4 bases and the V segment lost 2 bases, leaving 7 bases of the junction unmatched. Preparation of the TCRbeta library was carried out with unique molecular identifiers. TCRdb processed the PCR reads anew with MiXCR; each CDR3 protein has one entry. The sample has 480,000 or so distinct CDR3 sequences; 10% to 13% are singletons. V and J are TRBV20-1 and TRBJ2-5; TRBD1 aligns across 7 bases. Sequenced here: PBMCs, sampled before TCRalphabeta/CD19-depleted stem cell transplant. The receptor was derived from a child between 2 and 9 years old with inherited bone marrow failure, due to receive a stem cell transplant. The CDR3: CSARPTGLTETQYF. The CDR3 DNA is TGCAGTGCTAGACCGACAGGGCTGACAGAGACCCAGTACTTC.